The present T cell receptor (beta chain) was sequenced within a study of CD8+ T cells in alopecia areata. Study findings and constraints: Researchers report lesional scalp, most notably alopecia totalis/universalis, outstripped normal scalp in clonality.

Only a few counts were recorded for this clone. Its antigen remains unidentified. The CDR3 covers 11 residues. Germline CDR1 is SQVTM and CDR2 is ANQGSEA. V shed 5 bases and J shed 2 bases, with 7 bases lying between them. Sequencing relied on a cDNA template that was reverse transcribed from extracted RNA. Sequencing was performed with immunoSEQ multiplex PCR; in TCRdb, only in-frame clones are kept and a portion is missing. Seen here are 140,000 to 150,000 clones, over 80% observed once, and the top ten hold approximately 16%. This clonotype was sampled from a human donor with alopecia areata. Here the sequenced sample was CD8+ T cells sorted from blood, taken at week 0. V usage is TRBV29-1 and J usage is TRBJ2-7; D gene unclear. The DNA for the CDR3 is TGCAGCGTTAGAGAAGCCTACGAGCAGTACTTC. Its protein is CSVREAYEQYF.